Following are 2 T cell receptor beta chains from one sample sequenced in a study of T cells in Graves' hyperthyroidism and ophthalmopathy. TCR beta CDR3 regions were amplified from RNA transcripts. An initial round of RT-PCR targeting the TCR CDR3 relied on the HTBI primer set. TCRdb analysed the multiplex PCR reads with MiXCR anew, one entry per CDR3 protein. The table shows about 590,000 distinct CDR3 sequences, with approximately 14% occurring only once. Sequenced material: blood. All receptors derive from a woman in her twenties or thirties with Graves' hyperthyroidism.

There are many counts of this clonotype. This chain connects TRBV7-8 to TRBJ1-1; unclear D gene. With 1 base removed from V and 6 bases from J, the gap between germline ends came to 12 bases. The length of the CDR3 is 14 residues. Germline assignment: CDR1 SGHVS and CDR2 FQNEAQ. The CDR3 reads CASSLVRSLAEAFF. CDR3 sequence (DNA): TGTGCCAGCAGCTTAGTTCGCAGTCTGGCTGAAGCTTTCTTT.

This clonotype has a count of ten or more. This sequence joins TRBV6-1 and TRBJ1-4; D remains unclear. V dropped 0 bases and J dropped 11 bases, with 19 bases sitting between them. Germline lookup yields CDR1 MNHNS and CDR2 SASEGT. The CDR3 length is 16 residues. The CDR3 DNA sequence: TGTGCCAGCAGTGAAGCTGTGATTTCCTCCTATGCGAAACTGTTTTTT. Encoded protein: CASSEAVISSYAKLFF.